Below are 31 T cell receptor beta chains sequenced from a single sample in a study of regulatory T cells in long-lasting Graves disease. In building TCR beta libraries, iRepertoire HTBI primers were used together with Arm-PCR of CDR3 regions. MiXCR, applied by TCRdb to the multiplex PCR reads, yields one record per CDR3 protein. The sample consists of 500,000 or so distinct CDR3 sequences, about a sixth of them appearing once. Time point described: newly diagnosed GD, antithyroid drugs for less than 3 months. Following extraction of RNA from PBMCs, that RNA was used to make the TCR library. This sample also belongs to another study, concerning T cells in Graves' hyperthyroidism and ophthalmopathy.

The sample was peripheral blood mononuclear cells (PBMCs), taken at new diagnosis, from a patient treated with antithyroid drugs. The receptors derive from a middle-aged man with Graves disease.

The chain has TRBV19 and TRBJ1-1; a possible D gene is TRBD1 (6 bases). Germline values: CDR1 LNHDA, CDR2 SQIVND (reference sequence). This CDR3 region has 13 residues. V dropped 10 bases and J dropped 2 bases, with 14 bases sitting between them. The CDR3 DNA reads TGTGCCACTGTAGCAGGGGCTAACACTGAAGCTTTCTTT. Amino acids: CATVAGANTEAFF.

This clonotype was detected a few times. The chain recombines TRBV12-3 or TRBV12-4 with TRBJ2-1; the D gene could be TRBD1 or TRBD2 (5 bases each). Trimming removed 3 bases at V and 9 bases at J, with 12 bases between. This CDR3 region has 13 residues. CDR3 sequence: CASSFGTASEQFF. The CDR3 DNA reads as TGTGCCAGCAGTTTTGGGACCGCTAGTGAGCAGTTCTTC.

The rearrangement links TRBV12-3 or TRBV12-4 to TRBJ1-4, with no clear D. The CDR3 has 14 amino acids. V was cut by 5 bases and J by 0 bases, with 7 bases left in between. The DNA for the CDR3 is TGTGCCAGCAGTAAGATTGCAACTAATGAAAAACTGTTTTTT. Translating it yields CASSKIATNEKLFF.

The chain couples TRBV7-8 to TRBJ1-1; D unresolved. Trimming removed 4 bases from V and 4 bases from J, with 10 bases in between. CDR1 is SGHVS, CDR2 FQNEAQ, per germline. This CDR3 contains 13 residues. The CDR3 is CASSSQGSTEAFF. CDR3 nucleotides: TGTGCCAGCAGCTCACAAGGGAGCACTGAAGCTTTCTTT.

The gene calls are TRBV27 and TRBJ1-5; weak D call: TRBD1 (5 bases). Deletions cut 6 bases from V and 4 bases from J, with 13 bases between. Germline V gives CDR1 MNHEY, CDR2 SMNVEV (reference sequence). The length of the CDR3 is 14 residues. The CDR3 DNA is TGTGCCAGCAGAAGGGACGGTCTGAATCAGCCCCAGCATTTT. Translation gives CASRRDGLNQPQHF.

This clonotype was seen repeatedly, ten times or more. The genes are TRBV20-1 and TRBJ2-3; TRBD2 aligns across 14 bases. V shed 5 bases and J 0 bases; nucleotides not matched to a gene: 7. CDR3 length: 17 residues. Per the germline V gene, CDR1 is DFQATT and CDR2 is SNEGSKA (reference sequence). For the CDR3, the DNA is TGCAGTGCTCGGGGACTAGCGGGAGCTCCTAGCACAGATACGCAGTATTTT. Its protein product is CSARGLAGAPSTDTQYF.

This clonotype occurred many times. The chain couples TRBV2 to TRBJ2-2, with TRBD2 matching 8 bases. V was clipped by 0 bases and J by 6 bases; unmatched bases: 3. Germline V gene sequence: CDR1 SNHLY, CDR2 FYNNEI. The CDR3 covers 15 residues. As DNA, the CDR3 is TGTGCCAGCAGTGAAGCCGGGGGGGTTGCCGGGGAGCTGTTTTTT. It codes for CASSEAGGVAGELFF.

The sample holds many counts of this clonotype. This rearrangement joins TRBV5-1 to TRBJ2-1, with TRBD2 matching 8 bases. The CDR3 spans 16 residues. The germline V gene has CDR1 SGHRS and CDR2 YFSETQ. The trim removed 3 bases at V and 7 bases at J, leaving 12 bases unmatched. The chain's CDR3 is CASSWTGLAGINEQFF. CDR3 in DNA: TGCGCCAGCAGCTGGACCGGGCTAGCGGGTATTAATGAGCAGTTCTTC.

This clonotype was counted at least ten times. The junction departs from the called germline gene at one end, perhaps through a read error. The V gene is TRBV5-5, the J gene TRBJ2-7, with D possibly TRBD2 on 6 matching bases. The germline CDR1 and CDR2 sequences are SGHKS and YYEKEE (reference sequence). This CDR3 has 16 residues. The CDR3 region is CASSLEGEIAGYEQYF. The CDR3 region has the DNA TGCGCCAGCAGCTTGGAGGGCGAGATAGCCGGATACGAGCAGTACTTC. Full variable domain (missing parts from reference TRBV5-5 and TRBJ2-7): DAGVTQSPTHLIKTRGQQVTLRCSPISGHKSVSWYQQVLGQGPQFIFQYYEKEERGRGNFPDRFSARQFPNYSSELNVNALLLGDSALYLCASSLEGEIAGYEQYFGPGTRLTVT.

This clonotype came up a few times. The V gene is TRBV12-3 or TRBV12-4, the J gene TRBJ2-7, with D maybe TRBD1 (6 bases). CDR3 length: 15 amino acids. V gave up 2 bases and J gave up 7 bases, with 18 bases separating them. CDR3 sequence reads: CASSLRQGPGSEQYF. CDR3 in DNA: TGTGCCAGCAGTTTAAGGCAGGGGCCAGGGTCGGAGCAGTACTTC.

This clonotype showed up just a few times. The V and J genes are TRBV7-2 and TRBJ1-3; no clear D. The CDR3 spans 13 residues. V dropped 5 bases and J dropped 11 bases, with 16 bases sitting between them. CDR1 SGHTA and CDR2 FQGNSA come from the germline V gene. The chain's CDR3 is CASSPRRSIAIYF. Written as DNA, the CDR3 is TGTGCCAGCAGCCCGAGACGGTCTATAGCCATATATTTT.

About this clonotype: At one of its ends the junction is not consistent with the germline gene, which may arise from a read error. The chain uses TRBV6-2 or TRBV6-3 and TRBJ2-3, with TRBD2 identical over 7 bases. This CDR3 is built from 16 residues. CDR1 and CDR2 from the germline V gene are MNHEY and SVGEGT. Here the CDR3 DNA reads TGTGCCAGCAGAGAGTCGAGGACTAGACGCACAGATGCGCAGTATTTT. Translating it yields CASRESRTRRTDAQYF.

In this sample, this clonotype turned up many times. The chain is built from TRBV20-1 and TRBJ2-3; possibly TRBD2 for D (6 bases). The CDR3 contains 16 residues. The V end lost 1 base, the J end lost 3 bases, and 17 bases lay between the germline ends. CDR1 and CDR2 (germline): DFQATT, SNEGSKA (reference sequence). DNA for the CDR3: TGCAGTGCTAGAGGGTCTCGGGCGGGAACTACAGATACGCAGTATTTT. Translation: CSARGSRAGTTDTQYF.

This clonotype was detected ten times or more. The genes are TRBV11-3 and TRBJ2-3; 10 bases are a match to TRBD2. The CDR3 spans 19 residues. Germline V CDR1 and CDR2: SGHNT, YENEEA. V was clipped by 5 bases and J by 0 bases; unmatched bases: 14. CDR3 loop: CASSTGRMGTSASTDTQYF. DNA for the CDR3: TGTGCCAGCAGCACGGGACGGATGGGGACTAGCGCCAGCACAGATACGCAGTATTTT. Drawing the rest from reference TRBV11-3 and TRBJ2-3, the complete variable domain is EAGVVQSPRYKIIEKKQPVAFWCNPISGHNTLYWYLQNLGQGPELLIRYENEEAVDDSQLPKDRFSAERLKGVDSTLKIQPAELGDSAVYLCASSTGRMGTSASTDTQYFGPGTRLTVL.

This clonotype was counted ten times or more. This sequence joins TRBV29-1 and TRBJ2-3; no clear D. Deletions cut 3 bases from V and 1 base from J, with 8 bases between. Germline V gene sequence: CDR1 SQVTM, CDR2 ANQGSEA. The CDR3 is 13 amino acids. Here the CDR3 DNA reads TGCAGCGTTGAGCCGGCGGGCACAGATACGCAGTATTTT. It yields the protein CSVEPAGTDTQYF.

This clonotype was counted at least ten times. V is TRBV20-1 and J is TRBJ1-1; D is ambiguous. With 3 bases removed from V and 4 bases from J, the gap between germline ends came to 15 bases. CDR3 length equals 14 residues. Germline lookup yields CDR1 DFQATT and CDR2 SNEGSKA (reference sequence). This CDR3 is CSARTYSRVTEAFF. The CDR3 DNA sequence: TGCAGTGCTAGGACCTACAGTAGGGTCACTGAAGCTTTCTTT.

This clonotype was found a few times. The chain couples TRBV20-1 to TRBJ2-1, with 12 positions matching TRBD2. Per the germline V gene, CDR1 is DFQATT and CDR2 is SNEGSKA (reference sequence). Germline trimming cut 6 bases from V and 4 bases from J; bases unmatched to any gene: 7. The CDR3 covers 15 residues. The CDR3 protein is CSAPGTSGSYNEQFF. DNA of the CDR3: TGCAGTGCACCTGGGACTAGCGGGTCGTACAATGAGCAGTTCTTC.

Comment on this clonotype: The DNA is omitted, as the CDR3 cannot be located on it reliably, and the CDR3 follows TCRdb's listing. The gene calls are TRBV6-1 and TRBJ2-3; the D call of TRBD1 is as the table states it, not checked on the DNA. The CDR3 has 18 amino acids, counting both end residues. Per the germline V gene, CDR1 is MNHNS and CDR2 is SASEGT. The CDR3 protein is CASSEVGPGTARGDTQCF.

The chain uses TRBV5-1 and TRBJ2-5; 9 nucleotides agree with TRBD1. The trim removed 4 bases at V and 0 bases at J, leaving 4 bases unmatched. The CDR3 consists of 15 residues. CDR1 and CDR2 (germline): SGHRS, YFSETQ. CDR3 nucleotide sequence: TGCGCCAGCAGCACGGACAGGGGTTACCAAGAGACCCAGTACTTC. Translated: CASSTDRGYQETQYF.

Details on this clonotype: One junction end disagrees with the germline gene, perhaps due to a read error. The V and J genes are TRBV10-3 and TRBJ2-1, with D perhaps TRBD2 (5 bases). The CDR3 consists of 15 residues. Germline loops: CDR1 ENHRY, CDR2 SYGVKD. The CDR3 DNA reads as TGTGCCATCAGTGAGTTCGAGGGTTCCTACAATGACCAGTTCTTC. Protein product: CAISEFEGSYNDQFF.

The CDR3, as DNA: TGTGCCAGCAGTCCTGGCCCCCCACCTCAGCCCCAGCATTTT. It translates to CASSPGPPPQPQHF. The chain recombines TRBV7-3 with TRBJ1-5; D gene uncertain. V was shortened by 6 bases and J by 6 bases, with 15 bases between the two germline ends. The CDR3 contains 14 residues. Per the germline V gene, CDR1 is SGHTA and CDR2 is FQGTGA.

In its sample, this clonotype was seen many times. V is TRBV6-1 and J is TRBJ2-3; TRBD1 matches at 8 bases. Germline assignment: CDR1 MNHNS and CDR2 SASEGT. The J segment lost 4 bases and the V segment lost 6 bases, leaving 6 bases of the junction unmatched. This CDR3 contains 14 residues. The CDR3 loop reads CASSLGQGPDTQYF. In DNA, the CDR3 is TGTGCCAGCAGCCTCGGACAGGGCCCAGATACGCAGTATTTT.

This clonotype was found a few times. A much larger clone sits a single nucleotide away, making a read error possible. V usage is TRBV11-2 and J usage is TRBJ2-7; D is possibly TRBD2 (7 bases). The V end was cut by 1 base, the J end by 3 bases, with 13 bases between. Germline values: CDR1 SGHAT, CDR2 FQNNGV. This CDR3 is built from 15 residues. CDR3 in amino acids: CASSLGGGALYEQYF. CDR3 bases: TGTGCCAGCAGCTTAGGAGGGGGGGCTCTCTACGAGCAGTACTTC.

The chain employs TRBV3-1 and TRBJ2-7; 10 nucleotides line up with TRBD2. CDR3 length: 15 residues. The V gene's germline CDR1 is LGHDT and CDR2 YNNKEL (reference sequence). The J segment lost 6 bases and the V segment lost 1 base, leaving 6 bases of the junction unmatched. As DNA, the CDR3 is TGTGCCAGCAGCCAAGGCCTAGCGGGAGTAACCGAGCAGTACTTC. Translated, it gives CASSQGLAGVTEQYF.

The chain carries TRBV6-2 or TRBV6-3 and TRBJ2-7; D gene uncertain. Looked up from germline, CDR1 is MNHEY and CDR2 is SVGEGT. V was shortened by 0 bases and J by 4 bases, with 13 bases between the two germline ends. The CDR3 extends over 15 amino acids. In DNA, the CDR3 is TGTGCCAGCAGTTACTCGAAAGGGATGTCGTACGAGCAGTACTTC. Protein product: CASSYSKGMSYEQYF.

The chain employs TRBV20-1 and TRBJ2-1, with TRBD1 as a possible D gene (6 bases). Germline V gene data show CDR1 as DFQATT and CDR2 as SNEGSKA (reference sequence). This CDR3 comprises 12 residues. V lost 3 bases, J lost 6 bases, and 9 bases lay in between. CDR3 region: CSASSTGNEQFF. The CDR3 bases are TGCAGTGCTAGTTCGACAGGCAATGAGCAGTTCTTC.

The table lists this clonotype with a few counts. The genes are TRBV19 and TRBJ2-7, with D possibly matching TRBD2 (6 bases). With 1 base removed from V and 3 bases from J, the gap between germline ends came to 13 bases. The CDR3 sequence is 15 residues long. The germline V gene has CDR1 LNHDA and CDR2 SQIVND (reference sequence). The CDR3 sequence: CASSIGGGSIYEQYF. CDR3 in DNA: TGTGCCAGTAGTATAGGTGGGGGGAGCATCTACGAGCAGTACTTC.

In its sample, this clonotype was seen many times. Here the CDR3 DNA reads TGTGCCACCGGCAGGAGCTCCTACGAGCAGTACTTC. Encoded protein: CATGRSSYEQYF. V is TRBV3-1 and J is TRBJ2-7, with D unclear. Germline-derived CDR1 and CDR2 are LGHDT and YNNKEL (reference sequence). V lost 10 bases, J lost 0 bases, and 10 bases lay in between. There are 12 residues in the CDR3.

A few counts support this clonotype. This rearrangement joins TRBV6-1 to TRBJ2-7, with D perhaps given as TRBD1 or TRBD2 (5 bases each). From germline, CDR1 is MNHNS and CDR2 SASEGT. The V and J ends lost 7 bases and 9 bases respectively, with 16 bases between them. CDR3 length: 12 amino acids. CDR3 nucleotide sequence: TGTGCCAGCAATTTCCGGGACGATGGGCAGTACTTC. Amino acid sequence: CASNFRDDGQYF.

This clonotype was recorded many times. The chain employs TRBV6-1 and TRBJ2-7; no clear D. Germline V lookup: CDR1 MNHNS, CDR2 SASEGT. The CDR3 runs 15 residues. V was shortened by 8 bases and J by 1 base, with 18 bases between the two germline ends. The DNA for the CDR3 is TGTGCCAGCCACTCCCTGGTGCAGGAGTCCTACGAGCAGTACTTC. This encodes CASHSLVQESYEQYF.

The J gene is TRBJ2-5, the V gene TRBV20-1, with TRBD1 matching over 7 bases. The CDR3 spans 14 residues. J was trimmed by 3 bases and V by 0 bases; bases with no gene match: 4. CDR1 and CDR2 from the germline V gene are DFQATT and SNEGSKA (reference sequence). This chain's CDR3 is CSARDGTAEETQYF. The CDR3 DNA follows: TGCAGTGCTAGAGATGGGACAGCAGAAGAGACCCAGTACTTC.